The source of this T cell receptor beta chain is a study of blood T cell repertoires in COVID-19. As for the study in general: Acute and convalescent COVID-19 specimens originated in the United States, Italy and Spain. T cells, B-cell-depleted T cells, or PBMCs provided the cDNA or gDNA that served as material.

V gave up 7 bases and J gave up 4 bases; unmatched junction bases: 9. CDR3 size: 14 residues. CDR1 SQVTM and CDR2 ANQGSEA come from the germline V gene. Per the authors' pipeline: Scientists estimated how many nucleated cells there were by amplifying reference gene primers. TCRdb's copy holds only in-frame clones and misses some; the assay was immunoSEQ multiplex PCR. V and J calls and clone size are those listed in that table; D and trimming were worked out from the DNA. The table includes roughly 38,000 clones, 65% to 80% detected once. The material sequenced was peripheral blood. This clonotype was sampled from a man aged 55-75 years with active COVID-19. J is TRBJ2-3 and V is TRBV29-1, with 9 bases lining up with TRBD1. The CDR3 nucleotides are TGCAGCGCTGGACAGGGGTTGGGGGCAGATACGCAGTATTTT. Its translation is CSAGQGLGADTQYF.